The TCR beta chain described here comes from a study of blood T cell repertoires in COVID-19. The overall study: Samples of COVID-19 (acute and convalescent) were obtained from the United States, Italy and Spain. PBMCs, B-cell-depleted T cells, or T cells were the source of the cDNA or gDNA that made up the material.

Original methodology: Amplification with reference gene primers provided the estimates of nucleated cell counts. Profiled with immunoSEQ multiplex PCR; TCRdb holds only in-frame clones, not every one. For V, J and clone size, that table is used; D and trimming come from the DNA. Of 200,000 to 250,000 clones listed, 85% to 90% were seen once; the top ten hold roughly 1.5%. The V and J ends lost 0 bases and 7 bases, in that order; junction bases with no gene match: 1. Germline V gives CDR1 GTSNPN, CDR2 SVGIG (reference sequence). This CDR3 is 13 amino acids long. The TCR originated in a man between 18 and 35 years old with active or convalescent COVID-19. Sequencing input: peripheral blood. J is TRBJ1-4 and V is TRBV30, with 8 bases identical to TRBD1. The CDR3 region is CAWSVTGAEKLFF. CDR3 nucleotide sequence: TGTGCCTGGAGTGTGACAGGGGCTGAAAAACTGTTTTTT.